The 8 T cell receptor beta chains in this list originate from one sample, sequenced in a study of blood T cell repertoires in COVID-19. The protocol was immunoSEQ multiplex PCR, while the TCRdb copy is restricted to in-frame clones and leaves out a portion. The sample lists over 200,000 clones, 80% to 85% occurring once. The material sequenced was peripheral blood. These receptors came from a man aged 50-59 years with active or convalescent COVID-19.

V gene TRBV3-1 (or the pseudogene TRBV3-2) combines with J gene TRBJ2-7, with a tentative D call TRBD1 (6 bases). The CDR3 runs to 14 residues. Trimming pared 3 bases from V and 1 base from J, leaving 10 bases between. The germline V gene has CDR1 LGHDT and CDR2 YNNKEL (reference sequence). CDR3 coding DNA: TGTGCCAGCAGCCAGGGGACACTTTCCTACGAGCAGTACTTC. Its translation is CASSQGTLSYEQYF.

This rearrangement joins TRBV6-2 or TRBV6-3 to TRBJ1-1; 10 nucleotides line up with TRBD1. Germline assignment: CDR1 MNHEY and CDR2 SVGEGT. The CDR3 is 15 amino acids. Germline trimming cut 5 bases from V and 4 bases from J; bases unmatched to any gene: 7. CDR3 protein: CASSGSGTGVTEAFF. CDR3 in DNA: TGTGCCAGCAGTGGGTCCGGGACAGGGGTCACTGAAGCTTTCTTT.

The chain combines TRBV5-1 with TRBJ2-2; 8 bases match TRBD1. V was pared by 4 bases and J by 5 bases, with 7 bases of the junction left unmatched. Germline loops: CDR1 SGHRS, CDR2 YFSETQ. This CDR3 has 15 amino acids. The CDR3 coding sequence is TGCGCCAGCAGCGCCGGACAGGGTGGGACCGGGGAGCTGTTTTTT. This encodes CASSAGQGGTGELFF.

This sequence joins TRBV3-1 (or the pseudogene TRBV3-2) and TRBJ1-1; 7 positions agree with TRBD1. The CDR3 is made up of 16 amino acids. J gave up 0 bases and V 1 base, and 5 bases lay outside the gene matches. Germline V lookup: CDR1 LGHDT, CDR2 YNNKEL (reference sequence). The CDR3 DNA reads TGTGCCAGCAGCCAAGGACAGGGTGACATGAACACTGAAGCTTTCTTT. Translating it yields CASSQGQGDMNTEAFF.

In DNA form, the CDR3 reads TGCAGCGGGGTAGGAGGGACCATGAACACTGAAGCTTTCTTT. Its translation: CSGVGGTMNTEAFF. V and J are TRBV29-1 and TRBJ1-1, with a tentative D call TRBD1 (5 bases). The CDR3 length is 14 residues. Germline assignment: CDR1 SQVTM and CDR2 ANQGSEA. The ends were cut back, 7 bases at V and 0 bases at J, with 15 bases in the middle. The full variable domain, in which reference TRBV29-1 and TRBJ1-1 provide the parts outside the CDR3, is SAVISQKPSRDICQRGTSLTIQCQVDSQVTMMFWYRQQPGQSLTLIATANQGSEATYESGFVIDKFPISRPNLTFSTLTVSNMSPEDSSIYLCSGVGGTMNTEAFFGQGTRLTVV.

This clone was seen ten or more times. The J gene is TRBJ1-5, the V gene TRBV7-8, with D unclear. This CDR3 has 16 amino acids. V was trimmed by 5 bases and J by 1 base, leaving 15 bases between them. Germline values: CDR1 SGHVS, CDR2 FQNEAQ. The CDR3 spells CASSLREGWSNQPQHF. CDR3 nucleotide sequence: TGTGCCAGCAGCCTGAGGGAGGGCTGGAGCAATCAGCCCCAGCATTTT.

This clone was observed once. This rearrangement joins TRBV4-1 to TRBJ2-2; D unclear. The V end was cut by 0 bases, the J end by 5 bases, with 13 bases between. CDR3 length: 16 amino acids. Germline CDR1 and CDR2: MGHRA and YSYEKL. CDR3 DNA sequence: TGCGCCAGCAGCCAAGACCTAAACCTTCGGACCGGGGAGCTGTTTTTT. It is translated as CASSQDLNLRTGELFF.

This rearrangement joins TRBV10-3 to TRBJ1-2, with D uncertain. Germline CDR1 and CDR2: ENHRY and SYGVKD. The CDR3 covers 17 residues. Trimming took 0 bases from V and 5 from J, leaving 19 bases between them. This CDR3 reads CAISESAGKGVGYGYTF. The CDR3 coding sequence is TGTGCCATCAGTGAGTCGGCGGGGAAAGGCGTTGGGTATGGCTACACCTTC.